This T cell receptor (beta chain) is from a study of CD8 T cells in acute hepatitis C reinfection. Study-level points and caveats: Only TCRbeta was bulk sequenced, so alphabeta pairing is unknown. TRBV04 and TRBV06 were preferentially used in all groups, not explained by naive pool overrepresentation. Acute resolver, follow-up resolver and acute chronic samples had similar high diversity.

The time point denotes: at least 347 days after estimated infection, following spontaneous clearance. Hepatitis C virus-specific T cells were sequenced directly ex vivo without in vitro expansion. HCV-specific cells were stained with NS3 1073-1081 tetramer. Only in-frame clones appear in the TCRdb table, and some are missing; sequencing was by immunoSEQ multiplex PCR. The table records 150 or so clones, more than 60% of them present only once. V lost 7 bases and J lost 6; bases outside the gene matches: 7. Germline CDR1 and CDR2: MNHGY and SVAAGI. This CDR3 region has 13 residues. The chain has TRBV6-9 and TRBJ1-1, with TRBD1 matching over 8 bases. This material consisted of HCV NS3-1073 tetramer-sorted CD8+ T cells from PBMCs, taken at follow-up. The receptor's source is a woman aged 18-29 years who spontaneously cleared hepatitis C infection. The CDR3 reads CASIPGQGPEAFF. The CDR3 bases are TGTGCCAGCATCCCCGGACAGGGTCCTGAAGCTTTCTTT.